The clone carrying this T cell receptor beta chain has only a few counts. Its antigen is as yet unknown. The record originates from a study of identical twins. Study outcomes and limitations: Out-of-frame beta chain sequences displayed weaker excess sharing between twins. Insertions were reduced in abundant cord blood beta clonotypes but not in memory repertoires.

This CDR3 has 17 amino acids. Unique molecular identifiers were present on cDNA, and template switching added a universal primer site. In TCRdb, the 5' RACE reads were re-called with MiXCR into one record per CDR3 protein. Of 1.5 million or so distinct CDR3 sequences in the sample, roughly 35% were seen once. The clonotype was recovered from a newborn girl in good health. V is TRBV21-1 and J is TRBJ2-3; TRBD1 is the table's D call, not checked against the DNA. TRBV21-1 is termed a pseudogene. The specimen was cord blood. The CDR3 DNA sequence: TGTGCCAGCATCTTATTGGGGACAGGGGAGGTAGCAGATACGCAGTATTTT. It is translated as CASILLGTGEVADTQYF.